This T cell receptor beta chain was sequenced in a study of shared clonotypes between healthy human individuals (TCRdb year 2020). General notes on the study: The cohort included a few men and a couple of women between 18 and 49 years of age. To estimate repertoire size and how much clonotypes are shared between individuals, the study performed deep sequencing of blood TCR repertoires from a handful of healthy adults. Between about 0.9 and 8.9 billion PBMCs per donor were obtained by leukapheresis. For each donor, CD4 naive and CD4 memory were each given three plates, CD8 naive was given two plates, and CD8 memory was given one plate. To increase sequencing depth and limit assay-specific biases, different laboratories used diverse techniques to prepare libraries and sequence TCR repertoires.

The investigation overall reported the following: Clonotypes shared by all four sorted-subset donors showed higher generation probabilities than non-shared clonotypes. Sampling was restricted to blood, and TCR repertoires in tissue are likely to differ from TCR repertoires in blood. Because the study included a small number of donors, the genetic and exposure-history diversity represented was limited. About 5% of naive CD4, 3.5% of naive CD8, around 2.3% of memory CD4, and 0.4% of memory CD8 clonotypes were shared across several donors. Larger estimated clonotype richness was generally found for naive subsets than for memory subsets. Pairwise subsampling led to the expectation that sequencing depth would affect the degree of clonotype sharing among donors. Even with the large sequencing depth, rarefaction of the sorted-subset datasets indicated that sequencing was incomplete.

On this clone: It lacks a known antigen. No much larger clone is present one base from it, and per-base qualities are unavailable.

For the CD8 naive samples, CD45RO-negative cells were positively selected for CCR7, yielding a CD45RA+CCR7+ population from which TemRA cells were excluded. The donors were healthy, HIV-negative adults who had no recently reported acute infections or vaccinations. All donors were Caucasian adults living in Nashville, Tennessee, USA. Blood was collected by leukapheresis, and PBMCs were isolated by Ficoll-Histopaque density gradient centrifugation and then cryopreserved in liquid nitrogen vapor phase. Analytical flow cytometry was used to check the purity and quantity of each magnetically sorted T cell population. Genomic DNA was isolated from each sorted fraction and quantified by UV absorbance on a Nanodrop 2000c. Using the deep immunoSEQ assay, TCR CDR3 regions were amplified from genomic DNA by multiplex PCR. For each cell subset, the extracted genomic DNA was distributed evenly across all wells of several immunoSEQ 96-well plates, and each plate served as one replicate. For sorted subsets, each replicate PCR was loaded with around 220 ng genomic DNA, equivalent to 25,000 to 30,000 T cell genomes. Purified libraries were quantified with a Qubit 3.0 fluorometer, sized on a Bioanalyzer 2100, and re-quantified with the KAPA Library Quantification kit. Every immunoSEQ 96-well plate was sequenced on a dedicated single-read 150-cycle Illumina NextSeq 550 flow cell. From the authors' description of their analysis: Because the immunoSEQ output included only junctional sequences and no quality scores, the filtering could not be the same as the filtering used for full-length reads. Sequences were annotated with PyIR, a Python wrapper for IgBLAST v1.9, and V/J genes and CDR3 were assigned using IMGT germline references. Reads with weak V/J assignments (E-value above 1e-6), missing CDR3, stop codons, out-of-frame junctions, or ambiguous translated residues were removed. V3J clonotypes were defined by identical inferred V gene, J gene, and CDR3 amino acid sequence. The percentage overlap between two repertoires was calculated by dividing the number of shared unique clonotypes by the size of the smaller repertoire. RTK rarefaction, the Chao1 estimator, and Recon v2.1 estimates of unobserved clonotypes were used to assess repertoire richness. Generation probabilities were computed with OLGA for all TCRbeta clonotypes obtained by the gDNA method from a handful of donors. Drawn from immuneACCESS, this table holds only the in-frame rearrangements with V and J called that TCRdb kept. Clones are partly lost; checked studies trace under half to an unresolved V gene and leave the rest unexplained. V, J and clone size were drawn from that table, and D and trimming were deduced from the DNA. The table for this sample lists about 2.1 million clones; about 93% of them were counted only once. The leading ten clones occupy under 2% of the sample.

The sample taken for sequencing was naive CD8+ T cells from PBMCs. The sample's cell subset or site label, decoded: CD45RA+CCR7+. The receptor was isolated from a young man in good health. Some clones in this sample may be carry-over from other donors' samples.

Read as DNA, the sequence is TGTGCCAGCAGCTCAAAATGGGACGGTGAAGCTTTCTTT. Translated, this is CASSSKWDGEAFF. This chain joins TRBV7-9 to TRBJ1-1; TRBD1 is a possible D gene, resting on 5 matching bases. V and J lose 4 bases and 7 bases, and a span of 13 bases separates them. CDR1 and CDR2 are drawn from the germline V gene (reference sequence): SEHNR, FQNEAQ. Counted from cysteine to phenylalanine, this CDR3 has 13 amino acids. Here the CDR3 DNA is all that survives: 39 bases in frame from base 1.